There are a few counts of the clone carrying this TCR beta chain. Antigen unknown. The sample originates from a study of T-cell memory formation after mild COVID-19. The study, taken as a whole, reports: Second-wave clones with a day 37 peak had unconfirmed SARS-CoV-2 specificity.

The CDR3 runs to 13 residues. J was trimmed by 4 bases and V by 8 bases; bases with no gene match: 5. Per the germline V gene, CDR1 is MNHEY and CDR2 is SVGAGI. 5'RACE primed from the constant segment yielded TCR alpha and TCR beta cDNA libraries bearing sample barcodes and UMIs. TCRdb re-analysed the 5' RACE reads in MiXCR, keeping a single row per CDR3 protein. The sample holds around 260,000 distinct CDR3 sequences, about 17% seen once. The chain recombines TRBV6-5 with TRBJ2-1; TRBD2 matches 7 bases. This clonotype was obtained from a young man who had mild COVID-19 (a few samples of this study predate the infection). Cell type and time point are not known. The sequenced sample consisted of PBMCs or a T cell subset sorted from them (not recorded which). The CDR3 loop reads CASQAGVYNEQFF. The CDR3, as DNA: TGTGCCAGCCAGGCGGGGGTATACAATGAGCAGTTCTTC.